This T cell receptor beta chain was sequenced in a study of blood T cell repertoires in COVID-19. Study overall: From T cells, B-cell-depleted T cells, or PBMCs came the material, which was cDNA or gDNA.

Clones were read by immunoSEQ multiplex PCR, and TCRdb kept only the in-frame ones, dropping some. Of 140,000 or so clones listed, about 85% were seen once; the top ten hold roughly 4.9%. Germline V CDR1 and CDR2: SEHNR, FQNEAQ (reference sequence). The CDR3 runs 18 residues. J lost 0 bases, V lost 5 bases, and 8 bases had no gene match. This clone was counted only a few times. The chain employs TRBV7-9 and TRBJ1-6; 9 bases are shared with TRBD1. The specimen was peripheral blood. The sequence was collected from a woman in her 70s with COVID-19, enrolled during active disease. The CDR3 is CASSRLQGASSYNSPLHF. The CDR3 DNA is TGTGCCAGCAGCCGCCTACAGGGGGCGAGCTCCTATAATTCACCCCTCCACTTT.